This T cell receptor beta chain was sequenced for a study of identifying expanded T cells in peripheral blood. Study-wide points: Differentially abundant clones: about 1.2 between replicates, around 17 at roughly 15 days, 19 at four. Approximately two-week clone count variance significantly increased as total template count grew.

Collection occurred without any documented infections or immune events in donors. Concerning this clone itself: Its antigen is unidentified.

Data came from immunoSEQ multiplex PCR; TCRdb stores just in-frame clones and leaves some out. The sample contains tens of thousands of clones, over 75% of which appear only once. CDR3 length: 13 amino acids. In germline, CDR1 is SGHTA, CDR2 FQGNSA. V lost 3 bases and J lost 5; bases outside the gene matches: 3. Sequenced material: blood. The sequence was obtained from a person between 18 and 70 years old in good health. The genes are TRBV7-2 and TRBJ1-2, with 7 positions matching TRBD1. The CDR3 DNA reads TGTGCCAGCAGCTTGGGACAGCTGTATGGCTACACCTTC. Its protein product is CASSLGQLYGYTF. Full variable domain (remainder filled in from reference TRBV7-2 and TRBJ1-2): GAGVSQSPSNKVTEKGKDVELRCDPISGHTALYWYRQSLGQGLEFLIYFQGNSAPDKSGLPSDRFSAERTGGSVSTLTIQRTQQEDSAVYLCASSLGQLYGYTFGSGTRLTVV.